A selection of T cell receptor beta chains follows, all from one sample in a study of blood T cell repertoires in COVID-19. The table came from immunoSEQ multiplex PCR; TCRdb's copy has only in-frame clones and leaves some out. This table holds about 130,000 clones, around 88% found once. What was sequenced was PBMCs or T cells enriched from blood (not recorded which). These receptors were taken from a woman aged 45-65 years who had recovered from COVID-19. Each CDR3 is given without its conserved first and last residue. Fields, in order: V gene, J gene, CDR3 protein.

>TRBV7-2|TRBJ1-1
ASSLAGDRNTEAF
>TRBV7-2|TRBJ2-1
ASSLLAPNEQF
>TRBV30|TRBJ1-2
AWDRGVLGYT
>TRBV19|TRBJ1-6
ASSIVGAQGQDSPLH
>TRBV3-1/TRBV3-2|TRBJ1-4
ASSHPRGGTNEKLF
>TRBV10-2|TRBJ2-7
ASSDPSGASYEQY
>TRBV7-9|TRBJ1-5
ASTLADQPQH
>TRBV9|TRBJ1-1
ASSDGGGNTEAF
>TRBV11-2|TRBJ1-1
ASSPFPGEGAF
>TRBV6-5|TRBJ1-5
ASRIRDTSPQH
>TRBV7-8|TRBJ2-2
ASSPRQGDTGELF
>TRBV6-2/TRBV6-3|TRBJ2-7
ASSPPFGGGSSGGSYEQY
>TRBV15|TRBJ1-2
ATSRDNRHYGYT
>TRBV5-1|TRBJ2-3
ASSSGGSGTSTDTQY
>TRBV11-3|TRBJ2-7
ASNNRDRGYEQY
>TRBV7-2|TRBJ1-5
ASSEGTNLNQPQH